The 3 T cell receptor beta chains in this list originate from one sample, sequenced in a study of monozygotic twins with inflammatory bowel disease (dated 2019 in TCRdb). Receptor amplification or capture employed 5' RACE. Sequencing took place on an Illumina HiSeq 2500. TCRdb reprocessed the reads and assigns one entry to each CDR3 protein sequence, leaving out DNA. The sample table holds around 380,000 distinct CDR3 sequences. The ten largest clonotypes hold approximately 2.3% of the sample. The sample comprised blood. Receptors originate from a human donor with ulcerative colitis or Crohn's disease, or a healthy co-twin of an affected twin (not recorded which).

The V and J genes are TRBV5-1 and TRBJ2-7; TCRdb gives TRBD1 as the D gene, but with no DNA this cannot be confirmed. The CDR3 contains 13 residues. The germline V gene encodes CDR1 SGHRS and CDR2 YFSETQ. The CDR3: CASSFGGTSEQYF.

CDR3 sequence: CASSDLGDKGETQYF. The chain employs TRBV25-1 and TRBJ2-5; the D call from TCRdb, TRBD1, cannot be confirmed without DNA. Looked up from germline, CDR1 is MGHDK and CDR2 is SYGVNS. The CDR3 length is 15 residues.

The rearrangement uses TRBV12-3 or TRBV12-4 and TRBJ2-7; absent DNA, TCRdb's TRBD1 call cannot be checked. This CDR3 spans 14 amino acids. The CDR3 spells CASSLVQGSHEQYF.